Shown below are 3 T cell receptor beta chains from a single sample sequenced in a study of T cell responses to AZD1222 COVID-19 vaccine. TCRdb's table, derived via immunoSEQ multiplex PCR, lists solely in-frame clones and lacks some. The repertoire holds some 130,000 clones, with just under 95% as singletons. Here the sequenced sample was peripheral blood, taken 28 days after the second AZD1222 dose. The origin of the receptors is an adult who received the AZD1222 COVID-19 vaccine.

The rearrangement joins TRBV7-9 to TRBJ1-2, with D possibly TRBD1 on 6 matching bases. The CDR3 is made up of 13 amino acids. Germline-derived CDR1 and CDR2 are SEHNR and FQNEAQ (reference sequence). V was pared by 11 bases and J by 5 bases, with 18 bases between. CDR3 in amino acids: CAAVRWGAYGYTF. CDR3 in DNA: TGTGCCGCCGTCAGATGGGGGGCGTATGGCTACACCTTC.

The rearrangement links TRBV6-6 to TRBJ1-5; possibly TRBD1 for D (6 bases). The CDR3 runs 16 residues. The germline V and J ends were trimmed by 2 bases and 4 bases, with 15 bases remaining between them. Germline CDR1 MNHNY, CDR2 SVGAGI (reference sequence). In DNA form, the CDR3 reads TGTGCCAGCAGTTACGCGAGACACAGGGAGAATCAGCCCCAGCATTTT. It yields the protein CASSYARHRENQPQHF.

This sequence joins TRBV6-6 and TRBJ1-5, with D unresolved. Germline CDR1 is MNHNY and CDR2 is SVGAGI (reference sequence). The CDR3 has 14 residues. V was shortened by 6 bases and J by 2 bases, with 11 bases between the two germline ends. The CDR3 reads CASSQNLGNQPQHF. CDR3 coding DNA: TGTGCCAGCAGCCAAAATTTGGGCAATCAGCCCCAGCATTTT.